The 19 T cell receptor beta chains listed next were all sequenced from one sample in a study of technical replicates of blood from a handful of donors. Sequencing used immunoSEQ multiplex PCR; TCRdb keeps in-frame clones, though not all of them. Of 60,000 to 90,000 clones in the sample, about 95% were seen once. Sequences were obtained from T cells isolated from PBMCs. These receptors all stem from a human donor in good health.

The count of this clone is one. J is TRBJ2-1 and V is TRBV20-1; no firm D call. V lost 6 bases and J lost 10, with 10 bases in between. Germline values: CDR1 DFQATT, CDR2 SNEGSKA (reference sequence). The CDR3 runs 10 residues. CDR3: CSAFSREQFF. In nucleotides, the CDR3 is TGCAGTGCCTTCTCCAGGGAGCAGTTCTTC.

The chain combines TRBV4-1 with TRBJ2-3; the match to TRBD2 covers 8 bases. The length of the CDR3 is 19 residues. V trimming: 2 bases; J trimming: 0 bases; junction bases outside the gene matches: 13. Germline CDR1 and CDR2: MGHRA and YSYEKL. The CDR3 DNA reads TGCGCCAGCAGCCAACCAATAGCGGGGCCGAAAGGAAGCACAGATACGCAGTATTTT. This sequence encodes CASSQPIAGPKGSTDTQYF.

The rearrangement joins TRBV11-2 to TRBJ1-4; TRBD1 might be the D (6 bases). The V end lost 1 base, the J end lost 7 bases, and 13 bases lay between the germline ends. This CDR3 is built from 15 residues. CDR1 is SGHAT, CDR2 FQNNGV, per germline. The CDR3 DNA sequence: TGTGCCAGCAGCTTAGCGGGGGGGGCCCTTGAAAAACTGTTTTTT. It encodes CASSLAGGALEKLFF.

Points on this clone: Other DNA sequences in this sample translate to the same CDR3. This CDR3 is CASSLQGYQPQHF. DNA for the CDR3: TGTGCCAGCAGTTTACAGGGGTATCAGCCCCAGCATTTT. The chain is built from TRBV28 and TRBJ1-5; possible D gene TRBD1, 6 bases. This CDR3 spans 13 amino acids. The ends were cut back, 2 bases at V and 5 bases at J, with 7 bases in the middle. The germline CDR1 and CDR2 sequences are MDHEN and SYDVKM.

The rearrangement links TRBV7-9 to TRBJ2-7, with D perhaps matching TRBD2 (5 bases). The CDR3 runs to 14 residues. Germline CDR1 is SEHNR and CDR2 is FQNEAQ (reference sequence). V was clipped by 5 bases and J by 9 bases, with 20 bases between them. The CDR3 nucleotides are TGTGCCAGCAGCGCAAGGGCGGAGGATTCTTGGCAGTACTTC. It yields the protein CASSARAEDSWQYF.

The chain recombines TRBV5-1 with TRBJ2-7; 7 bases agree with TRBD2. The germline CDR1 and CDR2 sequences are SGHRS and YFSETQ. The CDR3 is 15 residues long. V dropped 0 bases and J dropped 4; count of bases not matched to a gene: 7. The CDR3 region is CASSLASGGLYEQYF. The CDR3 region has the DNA TGCGCCAGCAGCTTGGCCTCGGGAGGTCTGTACGAGCAGTACTTC.

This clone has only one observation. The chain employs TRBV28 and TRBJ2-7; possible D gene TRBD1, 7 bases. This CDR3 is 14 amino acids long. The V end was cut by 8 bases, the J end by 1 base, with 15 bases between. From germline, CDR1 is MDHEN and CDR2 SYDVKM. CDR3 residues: CASYQGDLSYEQYF. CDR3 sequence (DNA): TGTGCCAGCTACCAGGGGGACTTATCCTACGAGCAGTACTTC.

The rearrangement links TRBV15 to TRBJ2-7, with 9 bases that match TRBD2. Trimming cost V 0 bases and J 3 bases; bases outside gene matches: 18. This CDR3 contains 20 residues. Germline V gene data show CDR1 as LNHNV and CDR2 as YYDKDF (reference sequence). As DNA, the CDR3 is TGTGCCACCAGCAGAGATCCCCCCCTGGTTAGCGGGAGTTTGTTCTACGAGCAGTACTTC. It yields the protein CATSRDPPLVSGSLFYEQYF.

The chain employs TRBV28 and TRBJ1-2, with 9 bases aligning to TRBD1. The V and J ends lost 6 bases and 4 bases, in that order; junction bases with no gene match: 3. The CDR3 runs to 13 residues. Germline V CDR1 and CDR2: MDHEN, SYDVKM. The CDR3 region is CASRGTGLYGYTF. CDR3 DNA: TGTGCCAGCAGGGGGACAGGGCTCTATGGCTACACCTTC.

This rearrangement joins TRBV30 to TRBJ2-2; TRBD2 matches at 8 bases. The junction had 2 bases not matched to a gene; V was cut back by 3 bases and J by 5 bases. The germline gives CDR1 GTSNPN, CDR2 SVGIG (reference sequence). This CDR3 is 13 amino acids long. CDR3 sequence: CAWRRGETGELFF. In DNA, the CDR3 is TGTGCCTGGAGGCGGGGGGAAACCGGGGAGCTGTTTTTT.

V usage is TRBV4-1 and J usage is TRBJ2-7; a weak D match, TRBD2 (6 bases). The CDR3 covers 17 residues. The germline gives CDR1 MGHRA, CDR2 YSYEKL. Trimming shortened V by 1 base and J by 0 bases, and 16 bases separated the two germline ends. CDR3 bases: TGCGCCAGCAGCCAAGTAGGGGCGGGACTCGACTCCTACGAGCAGTACTTC. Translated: CASSQVGAGLDSYEQYF.

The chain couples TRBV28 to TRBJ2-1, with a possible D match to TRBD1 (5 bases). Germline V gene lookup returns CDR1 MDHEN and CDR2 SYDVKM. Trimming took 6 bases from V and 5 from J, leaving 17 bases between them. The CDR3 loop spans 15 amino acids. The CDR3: CASSLMGQKNNEQFF. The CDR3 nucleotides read TGTGCCAGCAGCTTAATGGGGCAGAAAAACAATGAGCAGTTCTTC.

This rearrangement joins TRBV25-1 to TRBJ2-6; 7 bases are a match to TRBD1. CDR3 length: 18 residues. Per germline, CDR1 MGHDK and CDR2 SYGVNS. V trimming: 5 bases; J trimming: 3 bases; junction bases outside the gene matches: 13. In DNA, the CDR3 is TGTGCCAGCAGTCCATTGACAGGGAAGCATGGTGGGGCCAACGTCCTGACTTTC. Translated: CASSPLTGKHGGANVLTF. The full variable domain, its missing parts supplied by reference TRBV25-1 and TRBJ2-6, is EADIYQTPRYLVIGTGKKITLECSQTMGHDKMYWYQQDPGMELHLIHYSYGVNSTEKGDLSSESTVSRIRTEHFPLTLESARPSHTSQYLCASSPLTGKHGGANVLTFGAGSRLTVL.

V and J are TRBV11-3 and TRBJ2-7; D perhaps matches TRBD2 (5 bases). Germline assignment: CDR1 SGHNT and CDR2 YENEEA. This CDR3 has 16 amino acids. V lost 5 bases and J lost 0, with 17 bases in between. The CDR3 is CASSTRTPRSSYEQYF. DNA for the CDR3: TGTGCCAGCAGCACTAGGACCCCGAGGAGCTCCTACGAGCAGTACTTC.

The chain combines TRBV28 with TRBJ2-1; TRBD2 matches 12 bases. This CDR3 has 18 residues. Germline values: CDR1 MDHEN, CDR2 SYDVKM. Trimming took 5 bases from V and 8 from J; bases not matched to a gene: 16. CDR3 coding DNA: TGTGCCAGCAGTGGTAGACTAGCGGGAGTGCGCCTGGGAGATGAGCAGTTCTTC. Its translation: CASSGRLAGVRLGDEQFF.

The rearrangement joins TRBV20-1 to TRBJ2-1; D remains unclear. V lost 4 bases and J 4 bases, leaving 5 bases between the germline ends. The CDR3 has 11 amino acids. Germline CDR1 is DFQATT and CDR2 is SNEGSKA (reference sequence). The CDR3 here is CSANEYNEQFF. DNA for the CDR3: TGCAGTGCTAACGAGTACAATGAGCAGTTCTTC.

CDR3 region: CASRGWGNTEAFF. The DNA of the CDR3 is TGCGCCAGCCGGGGGTGGGGGAACACTGAAGCTTTCTTT. The chain carries TRBV5-1 and TRBJ1-1; possible D gene TRBD1, 5 bases. Trimming left V 7 bases short and J 1 base short, with 11 bases between. The CDR3 has 13 amino acids. Germline CDR1 and CDR2: SGHRS and YFSETQ.

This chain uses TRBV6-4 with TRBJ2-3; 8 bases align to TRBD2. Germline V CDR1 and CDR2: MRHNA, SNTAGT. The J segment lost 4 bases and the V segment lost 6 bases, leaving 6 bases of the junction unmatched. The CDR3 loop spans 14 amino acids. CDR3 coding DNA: TGTGCCAGCAGCCGGGAGGGCCTCCCAGATACGCAGTATTTT. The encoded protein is CASSREGLPDTQYF.

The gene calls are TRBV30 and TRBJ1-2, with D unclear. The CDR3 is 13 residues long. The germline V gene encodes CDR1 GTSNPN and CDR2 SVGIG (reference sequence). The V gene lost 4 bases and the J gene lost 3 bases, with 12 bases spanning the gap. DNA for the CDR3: TGTGCCTGGACAAAGGGTAGCGACTATGGCTACACCTTC. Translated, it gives CAWTKGSDYGYTF.